Shown below are 21 T cell receptor beta chains from a single sample sequenced in a study of blood T cell repertoires in COVID-19. Assay used: immunoSEQ multiplex PCR; TCRdb lists only in-frame clones, some missing. The repertoire holds 150,000 to 200,000 clones, with roughly three quarters as singletons. Material for sequencing was peripheral blood. Receptors were obtained from a woman in her forties or fifties with active or convalescent COVID-19.

The genes are TRBV5-4 and TRBJ2-5; 7 nucleotides align to TRBD2. With V trimmed by 4 bases and J by 4 bases, 7 bases remained unmatched. The germline CDR1 and CDR2 sequences are SGHNT and YYREEE (reference sequence). The CDR3 runs 14 residues. CDR3 residues: CASSLRDYLETQYF. CDR3 nucleotide sequence: TGTGCCAGCAGCCTGAGGGACTATTTAGAGACCCAGTACTTC. The full variable domain, rest sourced from reference TRBV5-4 and TRBJ2-5, is ETGVTQSPTHLIKTRGQQVTLRCSSQSGHNTVSWYQQALGQGPQFIFQYYREEENGRGNFPPRFSGLQFPNYSSELNVNALELDDSALYLCASSLRDYLETQYFGPGTRLLVL.

The genes are TRBV5-6 and TRBJ2-5, with TRBD2 as a possible D gene (6 bases). V dropped 2 bases and J dropped 5 bases, with 16 bases sitting between them. Germline CDR1 is SGHDT and CDR2 is YYEEEE. CDR3 length: 15 residues. CDR3 amino acids: CASSLWGGMEETQYF. The CDR3, as DNA: TGTGCCAGCAGCTTATGGGGCGGGATGGAGGAGACCCAGTACTTC.

This clone was picked up a small number of times. The chain uses TRBV18 and TRBJ2-7; D unclear. Germline V gene lookup returns CDR1 KGHSH and CDR2 LQKENI. With 0 bases removed from V and 6 bases from J, the gap between germline ends came to 9 bases. CDR3 size: 13 residues. The CDR3 here is CASSPPGEAEQYF. The CDR3 DNA reads TGTGCCAGCTCACCACCCGGAGAGGCCGAGCAGTACTTC.

In this sample, this clone turned up many times. The J gene is TRBJ1-2, the V gene TRBV7-3; D is uncertain. This CDR3 has 14 residues. V lost 4 bases to trimming and J lost 3 bases, with 12 bases between them. Germline V gene data show CDR1 as SGHTA and CDR2 as FQGTGA. The CDR3 DNA reads TGTGCCAGCAGCTCCCACCCCGGAGACTATGGCTACACCTTC. Encoded protein: CASSSHPGDYGYTF. The complete variable domain, with remaining parts taken from reference TRBV7-3 and TRBJ1-2, reads GAGVSQTPSNKVTEKGKYVELRCDPISGHTALYWYRQSLGQGPEFLIYFQGTGAADDSGLPNDRFFAVRPEGSVSTLKIQRTERGDSAVYLCASSSHPGDYGYTFGSGTRLTVV.

The rearrangement joins TRBV10-3 to TRBJ1-3, with D unclear. The V gene lost 3 bases and the J gene lost 0 bases, with 6 bases spanning the gap. This CDR3 spans 14 amino acids. Germline CDR1 reads ENHRY; CDR2 reads SYGVKD. CDR3 in DNA: TGTGCCATCAGTGACAGAAGCTCTGGAAACACCATATATTTT. This gives the protein CAISDRSSGNTIYF.

As for this clone: Sequence at one end of the junction differs from germline and may be a read error. The V gene is TRBV7-7, the J gene TRBJ1-4; D remains ambiguous. Looked up from germline, CDR1 is SSHAT and CDR2 is FNYEAQ (reference sequence). This CDR3 is 15 amino acids long. CDR3 sequence (DNA): TGTGCTAGCAGCTCCGCACCGGGAGAGAATGAAAAACTGTTTTTT. Its translation: CASSSAPGENEKLFF.

The chain carries TRBV28 and TRBJ1-4; 9 bases match TRBD1. Germline-derived CDR1 and CDR2 are MDHEN and SYDVKM. With V trimmed by 3 bases and J by 6 bases, 8 bases remained unmatched. This CDR3 spans 16 amino acids. The CDR3 loop reads CASSFPLGTGYEKLFF. CDR3 in DNA: TGTGCCAGCAGTTTCCCCCTAGGGACAGGGTATGAAAAACTGTTTTTT. Variable domain in full (rest from reference TRBV28 and TRBJ1-4): DVKVTQSSRYLVKRTGEKVFLECVQDMDHENMFWYRQDPGLGLRLIYFSYDVKMKEKGDIPEGYSVSREKKERFSLILESASTNQTSMYLCASSFPLGTGYEKLFFGSGTQLSVL.

V and J are TRBV7-9 and TRBJ1-2; 9 positions agree with TRBD1. CDR1 and CDR2 (germline): SEHNR, FQNEAQ (reference sequence). The V and J ends lost 4 bases and 7 bases, in that order; junction bases with no gene match: 13. This CDR3 comprises 16 residues. In DNA, the CDR3 is TGTGCCAGCAGCTCTTCGAGGACAGGGGCAATCTGTGGCTACACCTTC. Translating it yields CASSSSRTGAICGYTF.

The rearrangement links TRBV5-1 to TRBJ2-6, with TRBD1 matching over 7 bases. The CDR3 spans 15 residues. V dropped 4 bases and J dropped 2; count of bases not matched to a gene: 3. Germline assignment: CDR1 SGHRS and CDR2 YFSETQ. The CDR3 loop is CASSGDRAGANVLTF. DNA of the CDR3: TGCGCCAGCAGCGGCGACAGGGCTGGGGCCAACGTCCTGACTTTC.

The chain has TRBV19 and TRBJ1-5; 8 positions match TRBD1. The length of the CDR3 is 15 residues. V gave up 5 bases and J gave up 6 bases; unmatched junction bases: 9. Germline lookup yields CDR1 LNHDA and CDR2 SQIVND (reference sequence). CDR3 loop: CASSSQGARSQPQHF. DNA of the CDR3: TGTGCCAGTAGTTCCCAGGGGGCGCGCAGTCAGCCCCAGCATTTT.

The J gene is TRBJ2-1, the V gene TRBV7-3, with a weak D call TRBD2 (5 bases). Germline V CDR1 and CDR2: SGHTA, FQGTGA. The CDR3 runs 14 residues. Trimming took 5 bases from V and 6 from J, leaving 14 bases between them. CDR3 in DNA: TGTGCCAGCAGCCTTTTGAGGGATCCCAATGAGCAGTTCTTC. This sequence encodes CASSLLRDPNEQFF.

This chain uses TRBV15 with TRBJ2-1; D might be TRBD2 (6 bases). Germline values: CDR1 LNHNV, CDR2 YYDKDF (reference sequence). This CDR3 region has 16 residues. The V end lost 3 bases, the J end lost 5 bases, and 17 bases lay between the germline ends. This CDR3 is CATSRRELARDNEQFF. DNA of the CDR3: TGTGCCACCAGCAGGAGGGAGCTAGCGCGCGACAATGAGCAGTTCTTC. Drawing the rest from reference TRBV15 and TRBJ2-1, the complete variable domain is DAMVIQNPRYQVTQFGKPVTLSCSQTLNHNVMYWYQQKSSQAPKLLFHYYDKDFNNEADTPDNFQSRRPNTSFCFLDIRSPGLGDTAMYLCATSRRELARDNEQFFGPGTRLTVL.

The chain uses TRBV29-1 and TRBJ1-1; no definite D call. Germline CDR1 SQVTM, CDR2 ANQGSEA. The V and J ends lost 4 bases and 2 bases respectively, with 8 bases between them. The CDR3 loop spans 12 amino acids. The chain's CDR3 is CSVGNRNTEAFF. The CDR3 DNA is TGCAGCGTTGGTAACAGAAACACTGAAGCTTTCTTT.

V is TRBV7-2 and J is TRBJ2-5; 9 bases fit TRBD1. V lost 1 base and J lost 3; bases outside the gene matches: 0. Germline V gives CDR1 SGHTA, CDR2 FQGNSA. This CDR3 is 14 amino acids long. CDR3 coding DNA: TGTGCCAGCAGCTTAGGGACAGGGGAAGAGACCCAGTACTTC. Its translation is CASSLGTGEETQYF.

The chain links TRBV2 to TRBJ2-7; D is possibly TRBD2 (5 bases). V was cut by 7 bases and J by 0 bases, with 16 bases left in between. Germline V lookup: CDR1 SNHLY, CDR2 FYNNEI. The CDR3 runs to 15 residues. The CDR3 here is CASTKAGLNSYEQYF. In nucleotides, the CDR3 is TGTGCCAGCACCAAGGCCGGACTGAACTCCTACGAGCAGTACTTC.

V is TRBV19 and J is TRBJ1-5; D unclear. The CDR3 loop spans 16 amino acids. The germline V gene has CDR1 LNHDA and CDR2 SQIVND (reference sequence). V lost 1 base, J lost 5 bases, and 15 bases lay in between. CDR3 sequence: CASSIVLHGHHQPQHF. For the CDR3, the DNA is TGTGCCAGTAGTATAGTCCTCCATGGGCATCATCAGCCCCAGCATTTT.

This clone was found a few times. The CDR3 loop reads CATSDPRYTEAFF. The CDR3 DNA sequence: TGTGCCACCAGTGACCCGAGGTACACTGAAGCTTTCTTT. This rearrangement joins TRBV24-1 to TRBJ1-1; no definite D call. The CDR3 runs 13 residues. Looked up from germline, CDR1 is KGHDR and CDR2 is SFDVKD. Trimming removed 4 bases at V and 3 bases at J, with 8 bases between.

The J gene is TRBJ2-3, the V gene TRBV19; D may be TRBD2 (6 bases). V gave up 3 bases and J gave up 4 bases, with 11 bases separating them. This CDR3 comprises 14 residues. Germline CDR1 and CDR2: LNHDA and SQIVND (reference sequence). As DNA, the CDR3 is TGTGCCAGTAGTATGATTTGGGGGGCAGATACGCAGTATTTT. Its translation: CASSMIWGADTQYF.

The CDR3 spells CASSLSGGYEQYF. CDR3 nucleotides: TGTGCCAGCAGCTTAAGCGGGGGATACGAGCAGTACTTC. This chain joins TRBV7-3 and TRBJ2-7, with TRBD2 identical over 7 bases. The length of the CDR3 is 13 residues. Losses at the gene ends were 1 base for V and 4 bases for J; bases not matched to a gene: 1. Germline V gene sequence: CDR1 SGHTA, CDR2 FQGTGA.

This chain joins TRBV13 and TRBJ2-7; TRBD1 agrees at 8 bases. V was pared by 3 bases and J by 5 bases, with 9 bases of the junction left unmatched. The germline CDR1 and CDR2 sequences are PRHDT and FYEKMQ (reference sequence). The length of the CDR3 is 15 residues. CDR3 protein: CASSFQGAPPDEQYF. CDR3 bases: TGTGCCAGCAGCTTTCAGGGGGCCCCCCCGGACGAGCAGTACTTC.

This clone has only one observation. The chain carries TRBV2 and TRBJ1-2; TRBD1 matches 8 bases. V was clipped by 6 bases and J by 6 bases; unmatched bases: 9. CDR3 length: 14 residues. Germline lookup yields CDR1 SNHLY and CDR2 FYNNEI. Written as DNA, the CDR3 is TGTGCCAGCAGGCCCGCTAGACAGGGGCATGGCTACACCTTC. It encodes CASRPARQGHGYTF.